Sequencing of this TCR beta chain was carried out in a study of blood T cell repertoires in COVID-19. Across the whole study: Samples representing acute and convalescent COVID-19 were sourced from the United States, Italy and Spain.

In the original processing: Quantification of nucleated cells was approximated via reference gene primer amplification. Only in-frame clones appear in the TCRdb table, and some are missing; sequencing was by immunoSEQ multiplex PCR. From that table come the V and J calls and clone size; the DNA was used to work out D and trimming. The data contain 150,000 to 200,000 clones, about 74% of them seen just once; the ten biggest clones take up roughly 8.3%. This clone was detected only a few times. At one of its ends the junction is not consistent with the germline gene, which may arise from a read error. This CDR3 has 12 residues. Germline V CDR1 and CDR2: SGHDT, YYEEEE.

The V and J genes are TRBV5-6 and TRBJ1-2; TRBD1 aligns across 8 bases. This receptor was identified in a man in his 60s with acute or convalescent COVID-19. Specimen: peripheral blood. CDR3 in amino acids: CASSLRTGQGDF. The CDR3 nucleotides are TGTGCCAGCAGCTTGAGGACAGGGCAGGGGGACTTC.